This TCR beta chain was recovered during a study of shared clonotypes between healthy human individuals. Study results and limitations: The study found lower generation probabilities in non-shared clonotypes than in those shared by all four donors.

This CDR3 comprises 18 residues. CDR1 and CDR2 from the germline V gene are MDHEN and SYDVKM. Losses at the gene ends were 0 bases for V and 6 bases for J; bases not matched to a gene: 9. As to this clone: The antigen is undetermined.

Sequencing was at deep level. Data came from immunoSEQ multiplex PCR; TCRdb stores just in-frame clones and leaves some out. The sample consists of 600,000 to 750,000 clones, roughly 87% of them appearing once. The receptor comes from a man aged 18 to 30 in good health. Some clones in this sample may be carry-over from other donors' samples. This chain links TRBV28 with TRBJ2-2; 11 bases match TRBD2. The sample taken for sequencing was memory CD8+ T cells from PBMCs. Subset noted: CD45RO+ cells pooled with CCR7-negative TemRA cells. The CDR3 bases are TGTGCCAGCAGTTTATGGGTCGGAATAGCGGGAGGGTCCGGGGAGCTGTTTTTT. It encodes CASSLWVGIAGGSGELFF.